Described below is a single T cell receptor beta chain sequence and its context. It lacks a known antigen. Per-base qualities were not stored, and no clone one base away is much larger. This sample stems from a study of shared clonotypes between healthy human individuals (dated by TCRdb to about 2020). Regarding the study in general: A couple of women and a few men aged 18 to 49 years were included in the cohort. To increase sequencing depth and limit assay-specific biases, TCR repertoire library preparation and sequencing were carried out by different laboratories using diverse techniques. To estimate repertoire size and how much clonotype sharing occurs between individuals, the study deeply sequenced the blood TCR repertoires of about 5 healthy adults. Per donor, three plates each were used for CD4 naive and CD4 memory, two for CD8 naive, and one for CD8 memory. Leukapheresis yielded between about 0.9 and 8.9 billion PBMCs per donor.

Results the study describes overall, beyond this receptor: Compared with non-shared clonotypes, the clonotypes found in all four sorted-subset donors had higher generation probabilities. Sharing across a handful of donors was observed for roughly 5% of naive CD4, over 3% of naive CD8, 2.3% of memory CD4, and roughly 0.4% of memory CD8 clonotypes. Even with the large sequencing depth, rarefaction of the sorted-subset datasets indicated that sequencing was incomplete. Because the study included only a small number of donors, the genetic and exposure-history diversity represented was limited. Pairwise subsampling led to the expectation that sequencing depth would affect the degree of clonotype sharing among donors. Estimated clonotype richness was generally larger for naive than for memory subsets. Sampling was limited to blood, and TCR repertoires in tissue likely differ from TCR repertoires in blood.

Based on the germline V gene, the CDR1 and CDR2 sequences are SGHRS and YFSETQ. The CDR3 covers 14 residues, taking in both the cysteine and the phenylalanine. The sequence is cut down to CDR3 DNA, 42 bases in frame from base 1. The germline V end is reduced by 3 bases and the J end by 10 bases; junction bases left unmatched: 5. Donors were healthy HIV-negative adults with no recently reported acute infections or vaccinations. All donors were Caucasian adults living in Nashville, Tennessee, USA. Magnetic negative selection was used to enrich CD4+ T cells, after which naive cells were positively selected on CD45RA and the negative fraction became the memory subset. After blood collection by leukapheresis, PBMCs were isolated using Ficoll-Histopaque density gradient centrifugation and then cryopreserved in the vapor phase of liquid nitrogen. Analytical flow cytometry was used to check the purity and quantity of every magnetically sorted T cell population. Each sorted fraction had its genomic DNA isolated and then quantified by UV absorbance on a Nanodrop 2000c.

Using the deep immunoSEQ assay, TCR CDR3 regions were amplified from genomic DNA by multiplex PCR. For each cell subset, the extracted genomic DNA was distributed evenly across all wells of several immunoSEQ 96-well plates, and each plate served as one replicate. For sorted subsets, approximately 200 ng of genomic DNA, equivalent to about 30,000 T cell genomes, went into each replicate PCR. Purified libraries were measured with a Qubit 3.0 fluorometer, size-checked on a Bioanalyzer 2100, and measured again with the KAPA Library Quantification kit. Each immunoSEQ 96-well plate was sequenced on its own single-read 150-cycle Illumina NextSeq 550 flow cell. On the authors' methods: Because the immunoSEQ output included only junctional sequences and no quality scores, the filtering could not be the same as the filtering used for full-length reads. To assign V/J genes and CDR3, sequences were annotated using PyIR, a Python wrapper for IgBLAST v1.9, with IMGT germline references. Any read was removed if the V/J assignment was weak (E-value above 1e-6), the CDR3 was missing, or the read contained stop codons, out-of-frame junctions, or ambiguous translated residues. V3J clonotypes were defined as sequences sharing an identical inferred V gene, J gene, and CDR3 amino acid sequence. To compute the percentage overlap between repertoires, the number of shared unique clonotypes was divided by the size of the smaller repertoire. RTK rarefaction, the Chao1 estimator, and Recon v2.1 estimates of unobserved clonotypes were used to assess repertoire richness. Generation probabilities for all TCRbeta clonotypes obtained by the gDNA method from a handful of donors were computed using OLGA. The clones in this table, taken by TCRdb from immuneACCESS, are in-frame only. Not every clone is retained; where verified, under half of the shortfall comes from an unresolved V gene, and the cause of the rest is unknown. That table is the source of V, J and clone size, and D and trimming were worked out from the DNA. The sample table records about 680,000 clones; about 74% of these occur just once. The top ten constitute 1.5% to 2% of the sample.

The rearrangement joined TRBV5-1 to TRBJ2-2; TRBD1 lines up with 11 middle nucleotides. Specimen: memory CD4+ T cells sorted from blood. The cell subset or site label here, explained by the study, means: CD45RA-negative fraction. This TCR derives from a woman younger than 45 in good health. The DNA reads TGCGCCAGCAGCTCCGGGACAGGGGGTACGGAGCTGTTTTTT. It is translated as CASSSGTGGTELFF. This CDR3, with the reference TRBV5-1 and TRBJ2-2 proteins standing in past its ends, gives the full variable domain KAGVTQTPRYLIKTRGQQVTLSCSPISGHRSVSWYQQTPGQGLQFLFEYFSETQRNKGNFPGRFSGRQFSNSRSEMNVSTLELGDSALYLCASSSGTGGTELFFGEGSRLTVL.